Below are 28 T cell receptor beta chains sequenced from a single sample in a study of blood T cell repertoires in COVID-19. This table comes from immunoSEQ multiplex PCR, and its TCRdb copy is limited to in-frame clones, with some not included. The top ten clones hold roughly 15% of a sample with about 90,000 clones, roughly nine tenths of them seen once. Sequencing was carried out using peripheral blood. These receptors all come from a male donor with acute or convalescent COVID-19.

The chain has TRBV3-1 (or the pseudogene TRBV3-2) and TRBJ1-1; D not resolved. The CDR3 is 13 amino acids. Trimming removed 1 base at V and 3 bases at J, with 6 bases between. The germline CDR1 and CDR2 sequences are LGHDT and YNNKEL (reference sequence). The DNA for the CDR3 is TGTGCCAGCAGCCAAGGGCCGTACACTGAAGCTTTCTTT. Its protein product is CASSQGPYTEAFF.

This chain uses TRBV25-1 with TRBJ2-5; 7 bases are shared with TRBD2. This CDR3 has 17 residues. Trimming cost V 3 bases and J 4 bases; bases outside gene matches: 14. In germline, CDR1 is MGHDK, CDR2 SYGVNS. The CDR3 here is CASSEMKGLAELETQYF. The CDR3 DNA follows: TGTGCCAGCAGTGAGATGAAGGGCCTAGCGGAACTAGAGACCCAGTACTTC.

This chain uses TRBV6-1 with TRBJ1-5, with no clear D. Germline CDR1 MNHNS, CDR2 SASEGT. This CDR3 contains 14 residues. The V and J ends lost 3 bases and 4 bases respectively, with 10 bases between them. The CDR3 protein is CASSEVVTNQPQHF. CDR3 DNA sequence: TGTGCCAGCAGTGAGGTAGTAACTAATCAGCCCCAGCATTTT.

V is TRBV18 and J is TRBJ2-6; no clear D gene. CDR1 KGHSH and CDR2 LQKENI come from the germline V gene. This CDR3 spans 14 amino acids. Trimming stripped 3 bases from V and 1 base from J, with 4 bases between. CDR3 DNA sequence: TGTGCCAGCTCACCCGTATCTGGGGCCAACGTCCTGACTTTC. Amino acid sequence: CASSPVSGANVLTF. The full variable domain, in which reference TRBV18 and TRBJ2-6 provide the parts outside the CDR3, is NAGVMQNPRHLVRRRGQEARLRCSPMKGHSHVYWYRQLPEEGLKFMVYLQKENIIDESGMPKERFSAEFPKEGPSILRIQQVVRGDSAAYFCASSPVSGANVLTFGAGSRLTVL.

The chain is built from TRBV7-9 and TRBJ1-1; D uncertain. Germline CDR1 and CDR2: SEHNR and FQNEAQ (reference sequence). The V end was cut by 6 bases, the J end by 5 bases, with 16 bases between. The CDR3 is 14 residues long. CDR3 amino acids: CASSRRGDGTEAFF. For the CDR3, the DNA is TGTGCCAGCAGTCGGAGAGGAGATGGGACTGAAGCTTTCTTT.

The chain uses TRBV27 and TRBJ1-5; maybe TRBD1 (6 bases). The CDR3 is 15 amino acids. CDR1 is MNHEY and CDR2 is SMNVEV in the germline V gene (reference sequence). Trimming took off 3 bases at V and 5 bases at J, with 14 bases between the two ends. The CDR3 is CASSLAGGRDQPQHF. The CDR3, as DNA: TGTGCCAGCAGTTTGGCGGGGGGGCGGGATCAGCCCCAGCATTTT.

This clone was seen a single time. This chain uses TRBV4-1 with TRBJ1-2, with D uncertain. This CDR3 comprises 12 residues. Trimming stripped 2 bases from V and 7 bases from J, with 8 bases between. CDR1 and CDR2 from the germline V gene are MGHRA and YSYEKL. CDR3 amino acids: CASSQSLGGYTF. The CDR3 DNA reads as TGCGCCAGCAGCCAAAGCCTTGGTGGCTACACCTTC.

The rearrangement uses TRBV29-1 and TRBJ1-1, with TRBD1 identical over 8 bases. Losses at the gene ends were 2 bases for V and 1 base for J; bases not matched to a gene: 3. This CDR3 region has 14 residues. The germline gives CDR1 SQVTM, CDR2 ANQGSEA. The CDR3 coding sequence is TGCAGCGTTGAAAGGACAGGGCGGAACACTGAAGCTTTCTTT. Its translation: CSVERTGRNTEAFF.

The chain recombines TRBV5-1 with TRBJ2-7; no clear D. CDR3 length equals 11 residues. Trimming took 0 bases from V and 5 from J, leaving 3 bases between them. Germline V CDR1 and CDR2: SGHRS, YFSETQ. The CDR3 reads CASSLEHEQYF. CDR3 bases: TGCGCCAGCAGCTTGGAGCACGAGCAGTACTTC.

This sequence joins TRBV3-1 (or the pseudogene TRBV3-2) and TRBJ1-2, with TRBD1 matching 7 bases. Unmatched junction bases numbered 1, after V lost 4 bases and J lost 2 bases. Germline CDR1 is LGHDT and CDR2 is YNNKEL (reference sequence). The CDR3 contains 13 residues. The CDR3 spells CASSLGQNYGYTF. CDR3 sequence (DNA): TGTGCCAGCAGCCTGGGACAGAACTATGGCTACACCTTC.

This rearrangement joins TRBV12-3 or TRBV12-4 to TRBJ1-2; D gene unclear. There are 12 residues in the CDR3. Trimming left V 3 bases short and J 8 bases short, with 10 bases between. The CDR3 loop is CASSFRGGGYTF. The DNA of the CDR3 is TGTGCCAGCAGTTTTCGTGGAGGAGGCTACACCTTC.

This chain connects TRBV9 to TRBJ2-2, with 8 bases fitting TRBD1. CDR1 and CDR2 from the germline V gene are SGDLS and YYNGEE. The CDR3 has 16 residues. V lost 0 bases, J lost 3 bases, and 4 bases stayed unmatched. The CDR3 nucleotides read TGTGCCAGCAGCGTAGGGGCAGGGGGCTACACCGGGGAGCTGTTTTTT. Protein sequence: CASSVGAGGYTGELFF.

This sequence joins TRBV24-1 and TRBJ2-5; 7 nucleotides agree with TRBD1. The germline gives CDR1 KGHDR, CDR2 SFDVKD. The CDR3 extends over 16 amino acids. V was clipped by 3 bases and J by 2 bases; unmatched bases: 8. CDR3 loop: CATSDPKPGQQETQYF. In DNA form, the CDR3 reads TGTGCCACCAGTGATCCCAAACCGGGACAGCAAGAGACCCAGTACTTC.

This clone was counted only a few times. J is TRBJ2-2 and V is TRBV19, with a tentative D call TRBD1 (6 bases). Germline loops: CDR1 LNHDA, CDR2 SQIVND (reference sequence). CDR3 size: 13 residues. V shed 3 bases and J shed 7 bases, with 9 bases lying between them. CDR3 DNA: TGTGCCAGTAGTATCCTACAGGGCGGGGAGCTGTTTTTT. This sequence encodes CASSILQGGELFF.

V gene TRBV6-1 combines with J gene TRBJ1-5; 8 bases are shared with TRBD1. This CDR3 has 15 residues. V was pared by 2 bases and J by 6 bases, with 6 bases of the junction left unmatched. Germline loops: CDR1 MNHNS, CDR2 SASEGT. This chain's CDR3 is CASSENRGRTQPQHF. CDR3 nucleotide sequence: TGTGCCAGCAGTGAAAACAGGGGGAGGACTCAGCCCCAGCATTTT.

The chain carries TRBV24-1 and TRBJ2-7, with 10 bases matching TRBD1. V was pared by 5 bases and J by 4 bases, with 7 bases of the junction left unmatched. The CDR3 is made up of 15 amino acids. Germline V CDR1 and CDR2: KGHDR, SFDVKD. The CDR3 DNA follows: TGTGCCACCAGTGTAGGGACAGGGGTGGGGTACGAGCAGTACTTC. It is translated as CATSVGTGVGYEQYF.

This clone was recorded only once. V gene TRBV29-1 combines with J gene TRBJ2-2; D perhaps matches TRBD2 (6 bases). Between the trimmed V and J ends, which lost 7 bases and 4 bases, there was a span of 19 bases. The CDR3 has 15 amino acids. Germline V CDR1 and CDR2: SQVTM, ANQGSEA. CDR3 nucleotides: TGCAGCGCAGCCAGGGACTCCTCGATCACCGGGGAGCTGTTTTTT. It yields the protein CSAARDSSITGELFF.

The genes are TRBV19 and TRBJ1-6; the match to TRBD1 covers 9 bases. This CDR3 comprises 12 residues. Unmatched junction bases numbered 3, after V lost 11 bases and J lost 7 bases. Germline assignment: CDR1 LNHDA and CDR2 SQIVND (reference sequence). CDR3 region: CAGGTGNSPLHF. As DNA, the CDR3 is TGTGCCGGGGGGACAGGGAATTCACCCCTCCACTTT.

The chain carries TRBV30 and TRBJ1-4; no firm D call. Germline-derived CDR1 and CDR2 are GTSNPN and SVGIG (reference sequence). Trimming removed 4 bases from V and 0 bases from J, with 12 bases in between. CDR3 length: 15 amino acids. CDR3 amino acids: CAWTSPGSTNEKLFF. DNA of the CDR3: TGTGCCTGGACCTCGCCGGGGTCAACTAATGAAAAACTGTTTTTT.

The V gene is TRBV20-1, the J gene TRBJ2-1; 9 bases fit TRBD2. The J segment lost 3 bases and the V segment lost 3 bases, leaving 3 bases of the junction unmatched. The CDR3 has 14 amino acids. CDR1 and CDR2 from the germline V gene are DFQATT and SNEGSKA (reference sequence). The CDR3: CSASRSGGYNEQFF. The CDR3 nucleotides read TGCAGTGCTAGTCGTAGCGGGGGCTACAATGAGCAGTTCTTC.

The chain combines TRBV6-5 with TRBJ2-7; D not certain. Germline V gene lookup returns CDR1 MNHEY and CDR2 SVGAGI. Trimming cost V 6 bases and J 5 bases, with 14 bases left between them. The CDR3 runs to 13 residues. The CDR3 DNA reads TGTGCCAGCAGCCGGAGCCCGACGGACGAGCAGTACTTC. Protein: CASSRSPTDEQYF.

The chain joins TRBV12-3 or TRBV12-4 to TRBJ2-1, with TRBD2 matching 7 bases. CDR3 size: 12 residues. With 7 bases clipped from V and 9 bases from J, the junction kept 6 bases outside the gene matches. The CDR3 here is CASKKPGGEQFF. The DNA of the CDR3 is TGTGCCAGCAAGAAACCGGGGGGTGAGCAGTTCTTC.

V is TRBV5-1 and J is TRBJ1-3; the match to TRBD1 covers 7 bases. The CDR3 totals 15 residues. The trim removed 4 bases at V and 0 bases at J, leaving 4 bases unmatched. From germline, CDR1 is SGHRS and CDR2 YFSETQ. CDR3 in amino acids: CASSLGQSSGNTIYF. CDR3 DNA sequence: TGCGCCAGCAGCCTGGGACAGAGCTCTGGAAACACCATATATTTT. The full variable domain, rest sourced from reference TRBV5-1 and TRBJ1-3, is KAGVTQTPRYLIKTRGQQVTLSCSPISGHRSVSWYQQTPGQGLQFLFEYFSETQRNKGNFPGRFSGRQFSNSRSEMNVSTLELGDSALYLCASSLGQSSGNTIYFGEGSWLTVV.

This clone was detected only a few times. The chain combines TRBV6-5 with TRBJ1-5, with D uncertain. The CDR3 is 15 residues long. The V end was cut by 5 bases, the J end by 0 bases, with 11 bases between. Germline V gives CDR1 MNHEY, CDR2 SVGAGI. CDR3 nucleotide sequence: TGTGCCAGCAGTAGTACACTAAATAGCAATCAGCCCCAGCATTTT. This encodes CASSSTLNSNQPQHF.

This clone was picked up one time. The chain uses TRBV19 and TRBJ2-3; no firm D call. V gave up 7 bases and J gave up 4 bases, with 6 bases separating them. The germline V gene has CDR1 LNHDA and CDR2 SQIVND (reference sequence). CDR3 size: 11 residues. CDR3 region: CASMGADTQYF. The DNA for the CDR3 is TGTGCCAGTATGGGCGCAGATACGCAGTATTTT.

V gene TRBV5-6 combines with J gene TRBJ2-5, with 12 bases that match TRBD2. The CDR3 totals 18 residues. V shed 4 bases and J 4 bases; nucleotides not matched to a gene: 14. Germline values: CDR1 SGHDT, CDR2 YYEEEE. The CDR3 is CASSGLAGGPPSLETQYF. CDR3 coding DNA: TGTGCCAGCAGCGGTCTAGCGGGGGGGCCCCCATCTTTAGAGACCCAGTACTTC.

The CDR3 DNA reads as TGTGCCTGGGATAGGGGGCGCTCTGGAAACACCATATATTTT. It is translated as CAWDRGRSGNTIYF. This chain connects TRBV30 to TRBJ1-3; 7 bases align to TRBD1. Germline-derived CDR1 and CDR2 are GTSNPN and SVGIG (reference sequence). J was trimmed by 0 bases and V by 5 bases; bases with no gene match: 4. The CDR3 is made up of 14 amino acids.

This clone was picked up one time. The chain joins TRBV5-1 to TRBJ2-4, with D tentatively TRBD1 (5 bases). The V and J ends lost 4 bases and 2 bases respectively, with 22 bases between them. CDR3 length equals 18 residues. Germline CDR1 reads SGHRS; CDR2 reads YFSETQ. CDR3 nucleotides: TGCGCCAGCAGCCACATATTTGGACATAATGTAACCAAAAACATTCAGTACTTC. Protein product: CASSHIFGHNVTKNIQYF.